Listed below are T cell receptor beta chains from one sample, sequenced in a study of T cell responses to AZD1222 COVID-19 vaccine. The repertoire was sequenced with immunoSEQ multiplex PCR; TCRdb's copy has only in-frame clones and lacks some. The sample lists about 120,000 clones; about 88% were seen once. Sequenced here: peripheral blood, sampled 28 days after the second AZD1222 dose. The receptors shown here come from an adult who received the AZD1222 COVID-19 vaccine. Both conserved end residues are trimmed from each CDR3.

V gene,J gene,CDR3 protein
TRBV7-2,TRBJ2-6,ASSLGTGRLGANVLT
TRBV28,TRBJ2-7,ASRKGQGSYEQY
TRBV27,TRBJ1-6,ASSFTVGALH
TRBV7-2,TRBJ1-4,ASSLTLATNEKLF
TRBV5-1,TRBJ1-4,ASSPWGQNEKLF
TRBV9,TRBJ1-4,ASSKRQEANEKLF
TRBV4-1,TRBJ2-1,ASTSLATSYNEQF
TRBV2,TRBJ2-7,ASSAPGRGEQY
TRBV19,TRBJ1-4,ASSLQGGHEKLF
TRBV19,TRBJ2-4,ASSMTSGGKLAKNIQY
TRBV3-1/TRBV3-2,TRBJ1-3,ASSRRRGTADSGNTIY
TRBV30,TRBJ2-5,AWSVISGGGETQY
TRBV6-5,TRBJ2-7,ASSYGTGAFEQY
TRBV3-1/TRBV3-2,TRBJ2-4,ASSHGQGKNIQY
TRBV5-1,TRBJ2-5,ASSTGQGETQY
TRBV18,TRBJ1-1,ASSPAGVNTEAF
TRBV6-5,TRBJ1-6,ASSYLTASYNSPLH
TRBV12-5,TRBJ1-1,ASGPGTGDTEAF
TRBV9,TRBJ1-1,ASSVDGRRTEAF
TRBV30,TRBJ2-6,AWTGFYSGANVLT